The 27 T cell receptor beta chains below come from one sample, sequenced in a study of T cell repertoires in cytomegalovirus infection. TCRdb reprocessed the reads via MiXCR and lists one record per CDR3 protein. The sample contains under 90,000 distinct CDR3 sequences, approximately 22% of which appear only once. These receptors' antigens are unknown. Sequenced material: PBMCs, sequenced either directly or after in vitro stimulation (not recorded which). These receptors were taken from a human donor in good health (CMV status not recorded). Some clones in this sample may be carry-over from other donors' samples.

The V call is TRBV7-9, the J call TRBJ1-5; 8 nucleotides agree with TRBD1. V was pared by 4 bases and J by 11 bases, with 10 bases of the junction left unmatched. The CDR3 has 14 amino acids. Germline CDR1 is SEHNR and CDR2 is FQNEAQ (reference sequence). Here the CDR3 reads CASSSGTGPFAQHF. The CDR3 nucleotides are TGTGCCAGCAGCTCCGGGACAGGACCTTTTGCCCAGCATTTT.

This clonotype was seen a handful of times. The chain employs TRBV3-1 and TRBJ2-7; possibly TRBD2 for D (5 bases). V lost 0 bases and J lost 7, with 10 bases in between. Germline CDR1 and CDR2: LGHDT and YNNKEL (reference sequence). The CDR3 is 13 residues long. CDR3 amino acids: CASSQDHSGEQYV. In nucleotides, the CDR3 is TGTGCCAGCAGCCAAGATCATTCGGGGGAGCAGTACGTC.

V and J are TRBV20-1 and TRBJ2-3; D is unresolved. Germline V CDR1 and CDR2: DFQATT, SNEGSKA (reference sequence). This CDR3 comprises 11 residues. The V and J ends lost 0 bases and 6 bases respectively, with 4 bases between them. CDR3: CSARDRDTQYF. DNA for the CDR3: TGCAGTGCTAGAGATCGGGATACGCAGTATTTT.

This clonotype has at least ten counts. The rearrangement uses TRBV7-2 and TRBJ1-5, with D uncertain. The germline V and J ends were trimmed by 6 bases and 3 bases, with 12 bases remaining between them. There are 14 residues in the CDR3. In germline, CDR1 is SGHTA, CDR2 FQGNSA. The CDR3 DNA follows: TGTGCCAGCAGTGGCAGTTGGCTCAATCAGCCCCAGCATTTT. It specifies CASSGSWLNQPQHF.

The V call is TRBV5-3, the J call TRBJ2-3, with TRBD2 matching over 7 bases. TRBV5-3 is reported as an ORF; its role is uncertain. The CDR3 loop spans 18 amino acids. V dropped 8 bases and J dropped 8; count of bases not matched to a gene: 26. CDR3 sequence (DNA): TGTGCCAGCAGTCCAACCCTACCGGGACTAAATCAGGGAACTACGCAGTATTTT. The encoded protein is CASSPTLPGLNQGTTQYF.

The rearrangement uses TRBV2 and TRBJ2-3; D gene uncertain. V lost 2 bases and J lost 2, with 14 bases in between. The germline V gene has CDR1 SNHLY and CDR2 FYNNEI. The CDR3 spans 16 residues. The CDR3 sequence is CASSEPSARNTDTQYF. The CDR3 bases are TGTGCCAGCAGTGAACCGTCGGCCAGAAACACAGATACGCAGTATTTT.

The chain is built from TRBV5-1 and TRBJ2-3; no firm D call. V was cut by 4 bases and J by 3 bases, with 6 bases left in between. CDR3 length equals 12 residues. The germline CDR1 and CDR2 sequences are SGHRS and YFSETQ. This chain's CDR3 is CASSLETDTQYF. As DNA, the CDR3 is TGCGCCAGCAGCCTAGAGACAGATACGCAGTATTTT.

The CDR3 here is CASSYNRSEGLNIQYF. CDR3 in DNA: TGTGCCAGCAGTTACAATAGATCGGAAGGTTTAAACATTCAGTACTTC. The chain is built from TRBV6-2 or TRBV6-3 and TRBJ2-4; D gene ambiguous. Germline loops: CDR1 MNHEY, CDR2 SVGEGT. The CDR3 is 16 amino acids. V gave up 2 bases and J gave up 6 bases, with 17 bases separating them.

The chain combines TRBV9 with TRBJ2-1; TRBD1 aligns across 7 bases. V lost 5 bases and J lost 0; bases outside the gene matches: 11. Per germline, CDR1 SGDLS and CDR2 YYNGEE. The CDR3 contains 17 residues. The CDR3 coding sequence is TGTGCCAGCAGTGGGGGTCGCAGGGGGAGCTCCTACAATGAGCAGTTCTTC. Its translation is CASSGGRRGSSYNEQFF.

This rearrangement joins TRBV7-2 to TRBJ2-1; a weak D match, TRBD2 (6 bases). The CDR3 runs 16 residues. The germline V and J ends were trimmed by 0 bases and 9 bases, with 18 bases remaining between them. Germline V gene data show CDR1 as SGHTA and CDR2 as FQGNSA. CDR3 in amino acids: CASSLASTSFYSEQFF. CDR3 nucleotide sequence: TGTGCCAGCAGCTTAGCGTCAACTAGCTTTTATAGTGAGCAGTTCTTC.

The CDR3 sequence is CASTGGEPEMEQYV. The CDR3 nucleotides read TGTGCCAGCACAGGAGGGGAGCCGGAGATGGAGCAGTACGTC. The chain uses TRBV12-3 or TRBV12-4 and TRBJ2-7, with TRBD2 as a possible D gene (6 bases). Trimming stripped 7 bases from V and 7 bases from J, with 20 bases between. The CDR3 consists of 14 residues.

CDR3 in amino acids: CASSQDMGQGLKTQYF. The CDR3 nucleotides read TGCGCCAGCAGCCAAGACATGGGACAGGGGTTAAAGACCCAGTACTTC. The rearrangement joins TRBV4-3 to TRBJ2-5, with 10 bases identical to TRBD1. The length of the CDR3 is 16 residues. Germline loops: CDR1 LGHNA, CDR2 YSLEER. Unmatched junction bases numbered 7, after V lost 0 bases and J lost 6 bases.

V is TRBV6-5 and J is TRBJ2-1, with TRBD2 as a possible D gene (6 bases). Trimming left V 6 bases short and J 6 bases short, with 18 bases between. CDR1 and CDR2 from the germline V gene are MNHEY and SVGAGI. The length of the CDR3 is 15 residues. The CDR3 DNA follows: TGTGCCAGCAGCCCCATTTTCGCGGGGAGCAATGAGCAGTTCTTC. Its translation is CASSPIFAGSNEQFF.

This clonotype came up a few times. The chain couples TRBV19 to TRBJ1-1; D unclear. The ends were cut back, 10 bases at V and 1 base at J, with 22 bases in the middle. From germline, CDR1 is LNHDA and CDR2 SQIVND (reference sequence). CDR3 length: 16 amino acids. The CDR3 DNA reads as TGTGCCACCACCCGCAAGGTGGGTTCTTCGAACACTGAAGCTTTCTTT. It codes for CATTRKVGSSNTEAFF.

V gene TRBV6-8 combines with J gene TRBJ2-5; TRBD1 aligns across 7 bases. The CDR3 runs 15 residues. The germline V gene encodes CDR1 MNHGY and CDR2 SAAAGT. V trimming: 5 bases; J trimming: 4 bases; junction bases outside the gene matches: 10. The CDR3 DNA follows: TGTGCCAGCAGTGGGGGACAGCTGGAAGGAGAGACCCAGTACTTC. Amino acids: CASSGGQLEGETQYF.

This clonotype has only a few counts. V is TRBV13 and J is TRBJ2-1, with TRBD2 matching over 13 bases. CDR3 length equals 17 residues. Looked up from germline, CDR1 is PRHDT and CDR2 is FYEKMQ (reference sequence). The V and J ends lost 4 bases and 3 bases, in that order; junction bases with no gene match: 6. CDR3 in amino acids: CASSSTRTSGSYNEQFF. CDR3 coding DNA: TGTGCCAGCAGCTCCACCCGGACTAGCGGGAGCTACAATGAGCAGTTCTTC. The full variable domain, its missing parts supplied by reference TRBV13 and TRBJ2-1, is AAGVIQSPRHLIKEKRETATLKCYPIPRHDTVYWYQQGPGQDPQFLISFYEKMQSDKGSIPDRFSAQQFSDYHSELNMSSLELGDSALYFCASSSTRTSGSYNEQFFGPGTRLTVL.

The genes are TRBV2 and TRBJ2-7; no definite D call. With 8 bases removed from V and 6 bases from J, the gap between germline ends came to 2 bases. This CDR3 has 8 amino acids. Germline V gives CDR1 SNHLY, CDR2 FYNNEI. The CDR3 DNA reads TGTGCCAGCTCCGAGCAGTACTTC. Protein: CASSEQYF.

J is TRBJ2-1 and V is TRBV6-2 or TRBV6-3, with 11 bases lining up with TRBD2. This CDR3 has 16 residues. Trimming at V came to 5 bases and at J to 5 bases, leaving 8 bases not matched to a gene. The germline CDR1 and CDR2 sequences are MNHEY and SVGEGT. The CDR3 region is CASSPDPSGRHNEQFF. In DNA form, the CDR3 reads TGTGCCAGCAGTCCCGACCCTAGCGGGAGGCACAATGAGCAGTTCTTC.

This chain links TRBV7-2 with TRBJ1-2; TRBD1 agrees at 8 bases. The ends lost 5 bases at V and 6 bases at J; junction bases unmatched: 5. The CDR3 runs 13 residues. Germline CDR1 is SGHTA and CDR2 is FQGNSA. The CDR3 here is CASSTRGRDGYTF. The CDR3 nucleotides read TGTGCCAGCAGCACCAGGGGGCGTGATGGCTACACCTTC.

The V call is TRBV29-1, the J call TRBJ2-1; D call uncertain. The ends were cut back, 6 bases at V and 2 bases at J, with 17 bases in the middle. This CDR3 spans 15 amino acids. Germline V lookup: CDR1 SQVTM, CDR2 ANQGSEA. The CDR3 spells CSVVGIPPPYNEQFF. The CDR3 DNA reads TGCAGCGTAGTGGGTATACCTCCCCCCTACAATGAGCAGTTCTTC.

This clonotype was recorded a few times. V usage is TRBV2 and J usage is TRBJ2-2; 8 positions match TRBD2. CDR3 length: 19 amino acids. V lost 2 bases, J lost 0 bases, and 11 bases stayed unmatched. The V gene's germline CDR1 is SNHLY and CDR2 FYNNEI. The CDR3: CASSETGVAGPSNTGELFF. CDR3 in DNA: TGTGCCAGCAGTGAAACCGGGGTAGCGGGACCCTCGAACACCGGGGAGCTGTTTTTT.

This clonotype was observed at least ten times. The rearrangement joins TRBV6-1 to TRBJ1-2; 10 nucleotides align to TRBD1. This CDR3 has 15 residues. Germline CDR1 reads MNHNS; CDR2 reads SASEGT. The V segment lost 4 bases and the J segment 4 bases; nucleotides outside the gene matches: 6. The CDR3 reads CASSGRQGASYGYTF. CDR3 nucleotide sequence: TGTGCCAGCAGTGGCAGACAGGGGGCAAGCTATGGCTACACCTTC.

The chain employs TRBV5-4 and TRBJ1-1, with D hard to call. Between the trimmed V and J ends, which lost 0 bases and 7 bases, there was a span of 13 bases. Per the germline V gene, CDR1 is SGHNT and CDR2 is YYREEE (reference sequence). CDR3 length: 14 amino acids. DNA for the CDR3: TGTGCCAGCAGCTTGGAACGAAGCGCGTATGAAGCTTTCTTT. Its translation: CASSLERSAYEAFF.

The chain joins TRBV7-3 to TRBJ2-5, with D possibly being TRBD1 (6 bases). Germline V CDR1 and CDR2: SGHTA, FQGTGA. V lost 5 bases, J lost 5 bases, and 15 bases lay in between. CDR3 length: 14 amino acids. The CDR3 sequence: CASSRDTLAETQYF. In DNA, the CDR3 is TGTGCCAGCAGCCGGGACACTCTTGCCGAGACCCAGTACTTC.

V and J are TRBV20-1 and TRBJ2-7, with TRBD1 matching 9 bases. Trimming cost V 3 bases and J 5 bases; bases outside gene matches: 11. The CDR3 extends over 15 amino acids. The germline CDR1 and CDR2 sequences are DFQATT and SNEGSKA (reference sequence). The CDR3 reads CSARPPGTGPHEQYF. The CDR3 coding sequence is TGCAGTGCTAGGCCCCCCGGGACAGGGCCCCACGAGCAGTACTTC.

The rearrangement links TRBV12-3 or TRBV12-4 to TRBJ2-7; 8 nucleotides line up with TRBD2. The CDR3 consists of 18 residues. The V segment lost 7 bases and the J segment 5 bases; nucleotides outside the gene matches: 22. CDR3 amino acids: CASTQGRVAVAGFHEQYF. CDR3 DNA sequence: TGTGCCAGCACCCAGGGTCGGGTTGCAGTAGCGGGGTTCCACGAGCAGTACTTC.

This clonotype has a count of ten or more. V is TRBV7-2 and J is TRBJ2-2, with 10 nucleotides matching TRBD2. The CDR3 spans 16 residues. Trimming removed 4 bases from V and 2 bases from J; junction bases left unmatched: 4. Germline-derived CDR1 and CDR2 are SGHTA and FQGNSA. In nucleotides, the CDR3 is TGTGCCAGCAGCTGGACTAGCGGATCCAACACCGGGGAGCTGTTTTTT. It specifies CASSWTSGSNTGELFF.